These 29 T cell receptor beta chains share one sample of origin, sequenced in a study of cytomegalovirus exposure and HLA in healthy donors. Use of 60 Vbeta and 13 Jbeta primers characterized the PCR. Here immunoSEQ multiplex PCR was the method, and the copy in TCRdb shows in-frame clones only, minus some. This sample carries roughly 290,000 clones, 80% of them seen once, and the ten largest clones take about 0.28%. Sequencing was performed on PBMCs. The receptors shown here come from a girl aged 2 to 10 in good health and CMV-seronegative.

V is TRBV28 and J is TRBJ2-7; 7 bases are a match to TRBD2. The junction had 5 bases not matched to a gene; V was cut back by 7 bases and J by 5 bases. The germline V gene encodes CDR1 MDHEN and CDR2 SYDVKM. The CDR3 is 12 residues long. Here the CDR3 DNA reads TGTGCCAGCAACGGCGGGAGTAACGAGCAGTACTTC. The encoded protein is CASNGGSNEQYF.

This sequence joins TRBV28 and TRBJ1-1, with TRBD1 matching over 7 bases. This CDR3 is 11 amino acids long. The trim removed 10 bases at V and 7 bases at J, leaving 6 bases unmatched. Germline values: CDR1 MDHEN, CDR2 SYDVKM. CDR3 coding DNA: TGTGCCACCCGACAGGGCTATGAAGCTTTCTTT. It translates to CATRQGYEAFF.

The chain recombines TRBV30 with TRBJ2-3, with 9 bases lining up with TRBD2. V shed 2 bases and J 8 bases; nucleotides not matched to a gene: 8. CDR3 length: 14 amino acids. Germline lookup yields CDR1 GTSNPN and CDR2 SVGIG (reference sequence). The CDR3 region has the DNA TGTGCCTGGAGTTGGCGGGGGGGCGGAGGTACGCAGTATTTT. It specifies CAWSWRGGGGTQYF.

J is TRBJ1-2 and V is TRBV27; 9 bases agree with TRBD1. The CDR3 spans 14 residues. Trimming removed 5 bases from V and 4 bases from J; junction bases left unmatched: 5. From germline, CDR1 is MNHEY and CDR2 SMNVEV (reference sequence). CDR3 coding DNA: TGTGCCAGCAGTAAAAAGGACAGGGGCTATGGCTACACCTTC. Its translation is CASSKKDRGYGYTF.

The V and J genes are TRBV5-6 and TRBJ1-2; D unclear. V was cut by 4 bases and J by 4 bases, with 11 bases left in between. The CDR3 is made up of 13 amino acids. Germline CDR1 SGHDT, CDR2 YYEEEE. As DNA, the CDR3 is TGTGCCAGCAGCCCAGATGATTCCTATGGCTACACCTTC. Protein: CASSPDDSYGYTF.

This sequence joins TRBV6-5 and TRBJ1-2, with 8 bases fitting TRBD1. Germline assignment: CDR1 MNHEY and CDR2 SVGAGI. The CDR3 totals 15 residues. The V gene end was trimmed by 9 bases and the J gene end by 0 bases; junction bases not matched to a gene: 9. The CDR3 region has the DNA TGTGCCAGTACATTCAGGGGGCGGGCTAACTATGGCTACACCTTC. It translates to CASTFRGRANYGYTF.

The CDR3 here is CASLRIGLAVSTDTQYF. CDR3 bases: TGTGCCAGCCTAAGGATCGGACTAGCGGTTAGCACAGATACGCAGTATTTT. The chain has TRBV2 and TRBJ2-3, with TRBD2 matching over 10 bases. Germline CDR1 is SNHLY and CDR2 is FYNNEI. The CDR3 sequence is 17 residues long. The trim removed 8 bases at V and 0 bases at J, leaving 11 bases unmatched. The full variable domain, with the rest looked up from reference TRBV2 and TRBJ2-3, is EPEVTQTPSHQVTQMGQEVILRCVPISNHLYFYWYRQILGQKVEFLVSFYNNEISEKSEIFDDQFSVERPDGSNFTLKIRSTKLEDSAMYFCASLRIGLAVSTDTQYFGPGTRLTVL.

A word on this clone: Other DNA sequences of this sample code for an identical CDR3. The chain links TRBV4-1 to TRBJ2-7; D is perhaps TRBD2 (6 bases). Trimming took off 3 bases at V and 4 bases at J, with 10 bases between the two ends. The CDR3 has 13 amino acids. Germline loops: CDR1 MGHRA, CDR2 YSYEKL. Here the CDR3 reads CASSQTGTYEQYF. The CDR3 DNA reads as TGCGCCAGCAGCCAGACTGGGACTTACGAGCAGTACTTC.

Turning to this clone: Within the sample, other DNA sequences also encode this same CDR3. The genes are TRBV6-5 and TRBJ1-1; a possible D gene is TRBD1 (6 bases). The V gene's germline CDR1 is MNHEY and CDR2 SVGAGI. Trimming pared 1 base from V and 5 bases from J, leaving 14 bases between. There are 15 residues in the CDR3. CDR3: CASSYFSGGRTEAFF. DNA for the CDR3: TGTGCCAGCAGTTACTTTTCGGGGGGCCGGACTGAAGCTTTCTTT.

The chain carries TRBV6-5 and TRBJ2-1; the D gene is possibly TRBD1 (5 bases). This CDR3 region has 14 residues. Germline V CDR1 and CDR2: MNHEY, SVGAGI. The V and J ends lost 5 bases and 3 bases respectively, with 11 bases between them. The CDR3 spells CASSPGRGYNEQFF. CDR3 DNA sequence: TGTGCCAGCAGTCCAGGTAGGGGCTACAATGAGCAGTTCTTC.

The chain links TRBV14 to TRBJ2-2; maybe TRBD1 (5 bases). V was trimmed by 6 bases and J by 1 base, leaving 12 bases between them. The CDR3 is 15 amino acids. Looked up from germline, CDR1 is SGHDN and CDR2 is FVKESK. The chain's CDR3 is CASSYYRRNTGELFF. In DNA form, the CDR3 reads TGTGCCAGCAGTTACTACAGGAGGAACACCGGGGAGCTGTTTTTT.

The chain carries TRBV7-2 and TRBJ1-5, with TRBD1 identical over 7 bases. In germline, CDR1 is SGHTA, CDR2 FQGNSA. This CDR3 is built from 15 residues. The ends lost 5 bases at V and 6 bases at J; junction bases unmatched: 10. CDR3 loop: CASSITGVGAQPQHF. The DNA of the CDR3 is TGTGCCAGCAGCATAACAGGGGTTGGGGCTCAGCCCCAGCATTTT. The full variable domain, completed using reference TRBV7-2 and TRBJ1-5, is GAGVSQSPSNKVTEKGKDVELRCDPISGHTALYWYRQSLGQGLEFLIYFQGNSAPDKSGLPSDRFSAERTGGSVSTLTIQRTQQEDSAVYLCASSITGVGAQPQHFGDGTRLSIL.

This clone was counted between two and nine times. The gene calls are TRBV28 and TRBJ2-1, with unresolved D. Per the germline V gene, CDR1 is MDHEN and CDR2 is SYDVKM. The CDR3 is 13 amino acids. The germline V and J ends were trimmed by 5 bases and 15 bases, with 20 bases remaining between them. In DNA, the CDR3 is TGTGCCAGCAGTACCCGACTTCGGCTAGGTTGGTTCTTC. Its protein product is CASSTRLRLGWFF.

The CDR3 region has the DNA TGCGCCAGCAGCCCCCCTATGCGAGAATACAATGAGCAGTTCTTC. It codes for CASSPPMREYNEQFF. The chain links TRBV4-1 to TRBJ2-1; no clear D gene. The CDR3 has 15 residues. The V gene lost 4 bases and the J gene lost 4 bases, with 14 bases spanning the gap. Germline V gene lookup returns CDR1 MGHRA and CDR2 YSYEKL.

Written as DNA, the CDR3 is TGTGCCAGTAGTAGGTACGAGACAGGTAAAAACACTGAAGCTTTCTTT. Amino acids: CASSRYETGKNTEAFF. V gene TRBV19 combines with J gene TRBJ1-1, with D maybe TRBD1 (6 bases). Germline values: CDR1 LNHDA, CDR2 SQIVND (reference sequence). The CDR3 spans 16 residues. The V end was cut by 4 bases, the J end by 2 bases, with 17 bases between.

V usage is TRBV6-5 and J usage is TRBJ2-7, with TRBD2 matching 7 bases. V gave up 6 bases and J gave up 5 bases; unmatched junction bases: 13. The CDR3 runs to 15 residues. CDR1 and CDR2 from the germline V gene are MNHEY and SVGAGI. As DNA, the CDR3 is TGTGCCAGCAGGGGAGGGAGTGAGTTCTTCCACGAGCAGTACTTC. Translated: CASRGGSEFFHEQYF.

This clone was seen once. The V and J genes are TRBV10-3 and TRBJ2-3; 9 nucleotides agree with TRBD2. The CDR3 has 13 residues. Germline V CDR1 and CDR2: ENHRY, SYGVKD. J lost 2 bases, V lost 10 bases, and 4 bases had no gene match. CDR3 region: CATSGLATDTQYF. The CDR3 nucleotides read TGTGCCACCTCGGGACTAGCCACAGATACGCAGTATTTT.

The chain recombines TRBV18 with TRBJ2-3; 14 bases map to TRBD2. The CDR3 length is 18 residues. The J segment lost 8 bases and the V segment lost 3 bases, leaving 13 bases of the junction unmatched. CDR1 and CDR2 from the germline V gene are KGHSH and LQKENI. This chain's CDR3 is CASSPRPGLAGEGSTQYF. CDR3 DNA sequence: TGTGCCAGCTCACCCCGACCGGGACTAGCGGGAGAGGGGAGTACGCAGTATTTT.

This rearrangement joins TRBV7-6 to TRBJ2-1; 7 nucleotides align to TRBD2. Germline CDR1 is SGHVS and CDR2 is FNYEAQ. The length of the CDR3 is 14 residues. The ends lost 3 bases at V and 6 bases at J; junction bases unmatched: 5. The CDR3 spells CASSFAGEVNEQFF. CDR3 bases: TGTGCCAGCAGCTTTGCGGGAGAGGTCAATGAGCAGTTCTTC. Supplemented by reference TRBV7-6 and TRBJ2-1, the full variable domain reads GAGVSQSPRYKVTKRGQDVALRCDPISGHVSLYWYRQALGQGPEFLTYFNYEAQQDKSGLPNDRFSAERPEGSISTLTIQRTEQRDSAMYRCASSFAGEVNEQFFGPGTRLTVL.

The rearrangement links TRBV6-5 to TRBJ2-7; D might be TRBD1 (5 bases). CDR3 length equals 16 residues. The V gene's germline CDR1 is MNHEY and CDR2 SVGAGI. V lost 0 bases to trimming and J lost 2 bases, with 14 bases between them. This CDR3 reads CASSYSKGYLTYEQYF. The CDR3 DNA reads TGTGCCAGCAGTTACTCTAAGGGGTACTTAACCTACGAGCAGTACTTC.

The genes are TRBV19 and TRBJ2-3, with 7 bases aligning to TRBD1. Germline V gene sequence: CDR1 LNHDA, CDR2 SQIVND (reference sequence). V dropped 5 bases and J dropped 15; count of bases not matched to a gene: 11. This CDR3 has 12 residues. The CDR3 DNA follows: TGTGCCAGTAGTTGGGGGAGCGACAGGGCCTATTTT. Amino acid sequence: CASSWGSDRAYF.

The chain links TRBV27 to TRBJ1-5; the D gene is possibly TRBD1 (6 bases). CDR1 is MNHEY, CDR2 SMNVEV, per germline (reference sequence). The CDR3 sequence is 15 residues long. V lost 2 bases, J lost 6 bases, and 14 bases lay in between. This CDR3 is CASSLQGRRSQPQHF. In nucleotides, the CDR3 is TGTGCCAGCAGTTTACAGGGGCGGCGAAGTCAGCCCCAGCATTTT.

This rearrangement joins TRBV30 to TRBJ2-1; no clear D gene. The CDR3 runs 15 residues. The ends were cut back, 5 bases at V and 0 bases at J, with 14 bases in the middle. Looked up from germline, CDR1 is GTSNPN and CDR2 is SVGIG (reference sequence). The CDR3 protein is CAWRTRGSSYNEQFF. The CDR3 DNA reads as TGTGCCTGGCGCACCAGAGGAAGCTCCTACAATGAGCAGTTCTTC. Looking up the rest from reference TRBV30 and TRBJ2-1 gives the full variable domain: SQTIHQWPATLVQPVGSPLSLECTVEGTSNPNLYWYRQAAGRGLQLLFYSVGIGQISSEVPQNLSASRPQDRQFILSSKKLLLSDSGFYLCAWRTRGSSYNEQFFGPGTRLTVL.

The CDR3 nucleotides are TGTGCCAGCAGTTTAGTTGACAGGAGCTACGAGCAGTACTTC. Translating it yields CASSLVDRSYEQYF. The chain couples TRBV27 to TRBJ2-5, with D perhaps TRBD1 (6 bases). The DNA end lines up better with TRBJ2-7; the J call may be wrong. This CDR3 comprises 14 residues. In germline, CDR1 is MNHEY, CDR2 SMNVEV (reference sequence).

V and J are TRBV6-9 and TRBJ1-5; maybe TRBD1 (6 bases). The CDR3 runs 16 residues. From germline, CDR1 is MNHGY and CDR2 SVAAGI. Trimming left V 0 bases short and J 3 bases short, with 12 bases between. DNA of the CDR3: TGTGCCAGCAGTTATTCAACCGACAGGAACAATCAGCCCCAGCATTTT. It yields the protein CASSYSTDRNNQPQHF.

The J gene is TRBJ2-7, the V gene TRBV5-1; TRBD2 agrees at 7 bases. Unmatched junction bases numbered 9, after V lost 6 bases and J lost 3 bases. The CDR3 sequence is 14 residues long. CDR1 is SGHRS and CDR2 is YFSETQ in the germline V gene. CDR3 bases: TGCGCCAGCACTCCGGGCGCTAGCGGCTACGAGCAGTACTTC. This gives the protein CASTPGASGYEQYF.

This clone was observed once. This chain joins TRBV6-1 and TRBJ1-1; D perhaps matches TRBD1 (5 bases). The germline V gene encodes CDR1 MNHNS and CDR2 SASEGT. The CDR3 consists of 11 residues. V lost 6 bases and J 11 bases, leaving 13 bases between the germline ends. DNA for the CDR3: TGTGCCAGCAGGGCAGGGCCGCGCGCTTTCTTT. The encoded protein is CASRAGPRAFF.

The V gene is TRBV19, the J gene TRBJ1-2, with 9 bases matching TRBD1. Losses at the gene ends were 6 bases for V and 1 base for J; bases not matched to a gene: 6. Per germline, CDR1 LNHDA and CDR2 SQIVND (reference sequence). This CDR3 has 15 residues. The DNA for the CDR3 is TGTGCCAGTAGCCCCCGGGACAGGGTTAACTATGGCTACACCTTC. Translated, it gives CASSPRDRVNYGYTF. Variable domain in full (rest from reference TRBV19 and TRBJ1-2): DGGITQSPKYLFRKEGQNVTLSCEQNLNHDAMYWYRQDPGQGLRLIYYSQIVNDFQKGDIAEGYSVSREKKESFPLTVTSAQKNPTAFYLCASSPRDRVNYGYTFGSGTRLTVV.

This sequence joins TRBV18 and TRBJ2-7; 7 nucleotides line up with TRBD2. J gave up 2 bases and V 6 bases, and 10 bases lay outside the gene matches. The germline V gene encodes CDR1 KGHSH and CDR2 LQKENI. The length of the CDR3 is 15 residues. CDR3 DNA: TGTGCCAGCTCGTCTGGACTAGTTCTTGCCTACGAGCAGTACTTC. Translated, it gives CASSSGLVLAYEQYF.